Sequencing of this T cell receptor beta chain was carried out in a study of beta chain features in type 1 diabetes. Findings of the study overall: When VDJ junctions were examined, type 1 diabetes patients showed fewer insertions and more deletions. The question left open here concerned HLA type influencing TCRB rearrangement.

Every bit of the isolated RNA underwent reverse transcription, so sequencing read expressed TCRB transcripts. This table comes from immunoSEQ multiplex PCR, and its TCRdb copy is limited to in-frame clones, with some not included. Of some 150,000 clones listed, 8% to 13% are singletons. Remarks on this clone: Its antigen is currently unknown.

The sample comprised naive CD4+ T cells from blood. The sequence came from a man younger than 35 in good health.

The CDR3 sequence: CASSAQGDEQFF. The CDR3, as DNA: TGTGCCAGCAGTGCCCAGGGCGATGAGCAGTTCTTC. V is TRBV6-5 and J is TRBJ2-1; a possible D gene is TRBD1 (5 bases). There are 12 residues in the CDR3. Between the trimmed V and J ends, which lost 5 bases and 8 bases, there was a span of 10 bases. Germline V gene sequence: CDR1 MNHEY, CDR2 SVGAGI.